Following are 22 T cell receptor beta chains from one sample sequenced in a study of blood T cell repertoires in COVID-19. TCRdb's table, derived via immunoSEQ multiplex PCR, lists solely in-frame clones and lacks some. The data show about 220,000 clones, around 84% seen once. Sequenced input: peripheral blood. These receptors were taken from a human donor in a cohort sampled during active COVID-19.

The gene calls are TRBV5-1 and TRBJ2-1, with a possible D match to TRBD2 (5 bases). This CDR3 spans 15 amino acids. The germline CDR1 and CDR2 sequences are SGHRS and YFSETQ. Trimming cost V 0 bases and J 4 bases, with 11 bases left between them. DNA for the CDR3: TGCGCCAGCAGCTTGGTTCCCGGACTTTACAATGAGCAGTTCTTC. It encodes CASSLVPGLYNEQFF.

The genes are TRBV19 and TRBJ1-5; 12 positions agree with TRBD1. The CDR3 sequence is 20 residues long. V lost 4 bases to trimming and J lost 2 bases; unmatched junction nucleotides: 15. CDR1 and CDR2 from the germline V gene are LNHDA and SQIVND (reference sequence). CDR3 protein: CASSNRHPGTGGGRNQPQHF. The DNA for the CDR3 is TGTGCCAGTAGTAACCGACATCCCGGGACAGGGGGCGGGCGCAATCAGCCCCAGCATTTT.

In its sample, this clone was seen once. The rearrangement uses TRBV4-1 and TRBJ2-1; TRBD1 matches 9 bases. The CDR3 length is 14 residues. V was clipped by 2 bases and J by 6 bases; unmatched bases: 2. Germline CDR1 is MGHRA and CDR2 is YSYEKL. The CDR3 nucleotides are TGCGCCAGCAGCCAACGACAGGGGGTCAATGAGCAGTTCTTC. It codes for CASSQRQGVNEQFF.

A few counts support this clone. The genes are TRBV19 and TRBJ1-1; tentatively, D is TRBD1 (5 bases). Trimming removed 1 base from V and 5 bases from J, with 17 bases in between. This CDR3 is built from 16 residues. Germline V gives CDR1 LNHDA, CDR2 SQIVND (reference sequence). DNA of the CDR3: TGTGCCAGTAGTATAGGAAGCGACAGAGGACCTACTGAAGCTTTCTTT. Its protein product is CASSIGSDRGPTEAFF.

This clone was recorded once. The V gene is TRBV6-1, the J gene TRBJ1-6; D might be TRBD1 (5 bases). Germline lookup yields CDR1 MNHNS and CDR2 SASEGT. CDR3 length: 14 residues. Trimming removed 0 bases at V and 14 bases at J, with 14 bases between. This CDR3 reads CASSEARTVGALHF. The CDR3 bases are TGTGCCAGCAGTGAAGCGCGTACCGTAGGGGCCCTCCACTTT.

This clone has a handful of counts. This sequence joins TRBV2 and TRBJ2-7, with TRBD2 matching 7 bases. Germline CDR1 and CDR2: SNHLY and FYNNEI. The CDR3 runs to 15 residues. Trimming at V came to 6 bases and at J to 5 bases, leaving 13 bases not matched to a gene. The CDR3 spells CASRPPQLASHEQYF. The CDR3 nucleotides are TGTGCCAGCAGGCCCCCTCAACTAGCGTCCCACGAGCAGTACTTC. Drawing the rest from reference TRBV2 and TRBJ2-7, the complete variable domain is EPEVTQTPSHQVTQMGQEVILRCVPISNHLYFYWYRQILGQKVEFLVSFYNNEISEKSEIFDDQFSVERPDGSNFTLKIRSTKLEDSAMYFCASRPPQLASHEQYFGPGTRLTVT.

The CDR3 DNA reads as TGCACCAGCAGCCATCAGGCAGAAACTAGCGGGATACCCCCTAATGAGCAGTTCTTC. Translation gives CTSSHQAETSGIPPNEQFF. The chain combines TRBV1 with TRBJ2-1; the D call in the table, TRBD2, was not verified against the DNA. TRBV1 is shown as a pseudogene. The CDR3 contains 19 residues.

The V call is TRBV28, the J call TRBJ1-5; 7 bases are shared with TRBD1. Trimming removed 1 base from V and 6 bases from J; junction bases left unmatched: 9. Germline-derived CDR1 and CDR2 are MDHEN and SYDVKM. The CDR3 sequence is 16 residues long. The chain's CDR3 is CASSLFGTVGTQPQHF. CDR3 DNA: TGTGCCAGCAGTTTATTTGGGACAGTCGGAACTCAGCCCCAGCATTTT.

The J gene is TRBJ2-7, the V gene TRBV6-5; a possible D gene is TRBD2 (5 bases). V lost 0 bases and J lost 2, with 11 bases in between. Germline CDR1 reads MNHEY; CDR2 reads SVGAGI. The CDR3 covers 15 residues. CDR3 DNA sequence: TGTGCCAGCAGTTACTCGATTAGGGAGCCCTACGAGCAGTACTTC. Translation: CASSYSIREPYEQYF.

This CDR3 is CASSEGQPSPLYGYTF. In nucleotides, the CDR3 is TGTGCCAGCAGCGAAGGACAGCCCAGCCCCTTATATGGCTACACCTTC. The V gene is TRBV7-8, the J gene TRBJ1-2; D is possibly TRBD1 (6 bases). From germline, CDR1 is SGHVS and CDR2 FQNEAQ. Trimming removed 5 bases from V and 5 bases from J, with 21 bases in between. The CDR3 covers 16 residues.

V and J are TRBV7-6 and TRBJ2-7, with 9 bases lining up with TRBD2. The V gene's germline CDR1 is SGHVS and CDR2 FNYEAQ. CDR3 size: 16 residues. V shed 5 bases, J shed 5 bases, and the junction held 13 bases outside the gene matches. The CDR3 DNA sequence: TGTGCCAGCAGCCCCCCCCAGCGGGGGGCCCCCGACGAGCAGTACTTC. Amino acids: CASSPPQRGAPDEQYF.

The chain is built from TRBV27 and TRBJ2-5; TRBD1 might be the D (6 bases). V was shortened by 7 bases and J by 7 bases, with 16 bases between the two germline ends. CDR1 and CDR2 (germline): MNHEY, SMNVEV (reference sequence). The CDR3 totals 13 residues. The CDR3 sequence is CASKLGGGGTQYF. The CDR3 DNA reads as TGTGCCAGCAAGCTAGGTGGGGGCGGGACCCAGTACTTC.

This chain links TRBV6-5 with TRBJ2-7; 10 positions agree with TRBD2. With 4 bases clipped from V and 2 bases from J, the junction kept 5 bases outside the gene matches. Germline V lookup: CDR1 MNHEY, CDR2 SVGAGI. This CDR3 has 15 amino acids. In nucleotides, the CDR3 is TGTGCCAGCAGTTCCGTAGCGGGAGGTCCCTACGAGCAGTACTTC. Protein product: CASSSVAGGPYEQYF.

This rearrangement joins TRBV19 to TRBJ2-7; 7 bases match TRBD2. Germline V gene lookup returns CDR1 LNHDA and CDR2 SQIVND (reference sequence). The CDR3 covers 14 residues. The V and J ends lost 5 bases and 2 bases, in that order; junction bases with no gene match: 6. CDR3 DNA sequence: TGTGCCAGTAGTCCCGGACTAGGCGCCTACGAGCAGTACTTC. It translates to CASSPGLGAYEQYF.

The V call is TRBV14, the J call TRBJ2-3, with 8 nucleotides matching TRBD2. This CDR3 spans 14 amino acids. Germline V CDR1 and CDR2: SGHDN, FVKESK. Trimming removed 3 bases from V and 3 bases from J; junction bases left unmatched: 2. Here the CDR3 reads CASSQGLDTDTQYF. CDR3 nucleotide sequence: TGTGCCAGCAGCCAGGGACTAGATACAGATACGCAGTATTTT. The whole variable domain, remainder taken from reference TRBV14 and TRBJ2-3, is EAGVTQFPSHSVIEKGQTVTLRCDPISGHDNLYWYRRVMGKEIKFLLHFVKESKQDESGMPNNRFLAERTGGTYSTLKVQPAELEDSGVYFCASSQGLDTDTQYFGPGTRLTVL.

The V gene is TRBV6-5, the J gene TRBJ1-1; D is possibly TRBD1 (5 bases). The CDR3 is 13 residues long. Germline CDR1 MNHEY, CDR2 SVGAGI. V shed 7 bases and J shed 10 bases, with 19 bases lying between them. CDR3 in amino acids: CASTIRTPPLAFF. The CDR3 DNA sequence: TGTGCCAGCACCATCCGGACACCGCCGTTAGCTTTCTTT.

Here the CDR3 reads CASSSGQGASGANVLTF. CDR3 coding DNA: TGTGCCAGCAGCTCGGGACAGGGGGCATCTGGGGCCAACGTCCTGACTTTC. The chain is built from TRBV7-2 and TRBJ2-6, with 12 bases lining up with TRBD1. V lost 4 bases to trimming and J lost 1 base; unmatched junction nucleotides: 2. Per the germline V gene, CDR1 is SGHTA and CDR2 is FQGNSA. The CDR3 sequence is 17 residues long.

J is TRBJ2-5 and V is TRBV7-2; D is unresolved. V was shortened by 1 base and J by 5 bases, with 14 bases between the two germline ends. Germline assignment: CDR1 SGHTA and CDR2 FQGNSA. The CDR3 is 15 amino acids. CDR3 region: CASSLGYQDRETQYF. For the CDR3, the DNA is TGTGCCAGCAGCTTAGGGTACCAGGATCGGGAGACCCAGTACTTC.

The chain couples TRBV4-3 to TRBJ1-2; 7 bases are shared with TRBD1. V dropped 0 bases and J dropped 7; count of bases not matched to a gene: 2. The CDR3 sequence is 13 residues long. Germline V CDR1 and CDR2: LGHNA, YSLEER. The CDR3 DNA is TGCGCCAGCAGCCAAGATAGGGACAGTGGCTACACCTTC. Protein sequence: CASSQDRDSGYTF.

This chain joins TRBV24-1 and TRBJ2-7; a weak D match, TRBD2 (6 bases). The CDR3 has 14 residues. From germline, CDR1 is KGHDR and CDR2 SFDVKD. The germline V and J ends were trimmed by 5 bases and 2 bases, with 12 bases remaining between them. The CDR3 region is CATSGGTETYEQYF. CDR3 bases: TGTGCCACCAGTGGGGGGACTGAAACCTACGAGCAGTACTTC.

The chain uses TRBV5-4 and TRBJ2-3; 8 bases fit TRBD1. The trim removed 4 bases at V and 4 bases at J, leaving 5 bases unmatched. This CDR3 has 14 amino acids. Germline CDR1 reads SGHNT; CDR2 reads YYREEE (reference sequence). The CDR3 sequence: CASSPGQGPDTQYF. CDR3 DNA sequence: TGTGCCAGCAGCCCAGGACAGGGCCCAGATACGCAGTATTTT.

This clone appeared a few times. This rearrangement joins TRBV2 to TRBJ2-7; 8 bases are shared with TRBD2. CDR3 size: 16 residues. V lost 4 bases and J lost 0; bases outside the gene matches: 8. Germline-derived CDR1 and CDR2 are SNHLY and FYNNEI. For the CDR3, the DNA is TGTGCCAGCAGTGGGACTAGCTCCAGAAGCTCCTACGAGCAGTACTTC. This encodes CASSGTSSRSSYEQYF.